Below, 18 T cell receptor beta chains from the same sample are listed, as sequenced in a study of CD8 T cells in Susac syndrome. A quantity of roughly 0.5 to 1 ug RNA underwent reverse transcription using random hexamers. One entry per CDR3 protein, called by TCRdb with MiXCR from the immunoSEQ multiplex PCR reads. The sample yields 120,000 or so distinct CDR3 sequences, around 94% seen once. The sequencing sample was made of CD8+ T cells from PBMCs. The receptors shown here come from a human donor with Susac syndrome.

V usage is TRBV5-1 and J usage is TRBJ2-7; D is undetermined. This CDR3 has 11 residues. Per germline, CDR1 SGHRS and CDR2 YFSETQ. The V end lost 5 bases, the J end lost 2 bases, and 5 bases lay between the germline ends. The CDR3 loop is CASRLTYEQYF. The CDR3 bases are TGCGCCAGCAGATTGACCTACGAGCAGTACTTC.

The chain links TRBV20-1 to TRBJ1-2, with TRBD1 matching 12 bases. In germline, CDR1 is DFQATT, CDR2 SNEGSKA (reference sequence). After removal of 5 bases from V and 8 bases from J, the junction contained 6 bases not matched to a gene. This CDR3 is 13 amino acids long. The CDR3 sequence: CSASGTGGGGYTF. The CDR3 DNA sequence: TGCAGTGCTTCCGGGACAGGGGGCGGAGGCTACACCTTC.

This chain uses TRBV29-1 with TRBJ1-1; D call uncertain. The germline gives CDR1 SQVTM, CDR2 ANQGSEA. The CDR3 loop spans 12 amino acids. V shed 3 bases and J shed 3 bases, with 8 bases lying between them. Written as DNA, the CDR3 is TGCAGCGTTGATAGGGCTGACACTGAAGCTTTCTTT. Protein product: CSVDRADTEAFF.

The table lists this clonotype with a few counts. J is TRBJ2-6 and V is TRBV4-3; D is uncertain. The CDR3 consists of 16 residues. CDR1 and CDR2 (germline): LGHNA, YSLEER. Trimming shortened V by 0 bases and J by 0 bases, and 6 bases separated the two germline ends. The DNA for the CDR3 is TGCGCCAGCAGCCAAGATGGCAGCTCTGGGGCCAACGTCCTGACTTTC. This sequence encodes CASSQDGSSGANVLTF.

This chain links TRBV6-5 with TRBJ2-5; TRBD2 might be the D (7 bases). The CDR3 contains 12 residues. The ends were cut back, 2 bases at V and 9 bases at J, with 10 bases in the middle. Germline-derived CDR1 and CDR2 are MNHEY and SVGAGI. The CDR3 loop is CASSYGEGAQYF. CDR3 in DNA: TGTGCCAGCAGTTACGGGGAGGGGGCCCAGTACTTC.

The chain has TRBV9 and TRBJ1-5; 8 bases are shared with TRBD1. This CDR3 is 14 amino acids long. Unmatched junction bases numbered 4, after V lost 8 bases and J lost 0 bases. CDR1 and CDR2 from the germline V gene are SGDLS and YYNGEE. The CDR3 spells CARRTGSSNQPQHF. CDR3 coding DNA: TGTGCCAGAAGGACAGGGTCTAGCAATCAGCCCCAGCATTTT.

V gene TRBV30 combines with J gene TRBJ2-3; 9 positions agree with TRBD2. Trimming removed 3 bases from V and 2 bases from J; junction bases left unmatched: 9. Per the germline V gene, CDR1 is GTSNPN and CDR2 is SVGIG (reference sequence). This CDR3 region has 16 residues. The CDR3 region is CAWRMPGLADTDTQYF. Here the CDR3 DNA reads TGTGCCTGGAGAATGCCGGGACTAGCTGACACAGATACGCAGTATTTT.

The V and J genes are TRBV6-5 and TRBJ2-7; 10 positions agree with TRBD2. The CDR3 extends over 16 amino acids. V lost 0 bases and J lost 2; bases outside the gene matches: 4. Germline CDR1 is MNHEY and CDR2 is SVGAGI. CDR3 DNA sequence: TGTGCCAGCAGTTACTCACTAGCGGGGCGCCCCTACGAGCAGTACTTC. The encoded protein is CASSYSLAGRPYEQYF.

The chain recombines TRBV15 with TRBJ1-6, with D hard to call. CDR3 length: 15 residues. The V and J ends lost 3 bases and 6 bases respectively, with 12 bases between them. Germline CDR1 reads LNHNV; CDR2 reads YYDKDF (reference sequence). The CDR3 coding sequence is TGTGCCACCAGCAGTTTTAGGGAGGGTAATTCACCCCTCCACTTT. Its protein product is CATSSFREGNSPLHF.

The CDR3, as DNA: TGCAGTGCTAGAGATCTAGCGGGGGCCTCCTACGAGCAGTACTTC. Amino acid sequence: CSARDLAGASYEQYF. The V call is TRBV20-1, the J call TRBJ2-7; 10 nucleotides align to TRBD2. Germline CDR1 reads DFQATT; CDR2 reads SNEGSKA (reference sequence). V lost 0 bases and J lost 0; bases outside the gene matches: 2. The CDR3 has 15 amino acids.

V usage is TRBV2 and J usage is TRBJ2-1; D is possibly TRBD1 (5 bases). This CDR3 contains 16 residues. V gave up 6 bases and J gave up 3 bases, with 18 bases separating them. The germline V gene encodes CDR1 SNHLY and CDR2 FYNNEI. The CDR3 sequence is CASSVRLWGVYNEQFF. The DNA of the CDR3 is TGTGCCAGCAGCGTTAGGTTGTGGGGCGTCTACAATGAGCAGTTCTTC.

V gene TRBV6-2 or TRBV6-3 combines with J gene TRBJ2-3; 8 nucleotides align to TRBD2. The CDR3 is 17 amino acids. Germline CDR1 is MNHEY and CDR2 is SVGEGT. The V gene end was trimmed by 6 bases and the J gene end by 5 bases; junction bases not matched to a gene: 16. CDR3 DNA: TGTGCCAGCAGCTGGTCGGAGCGGGAGACTACGGGAGATACGCAGTATTTT. The encoded protein is CASSWSERETTGDTQYF.

This rearrangement joins TRBV7-9 to TRBJ2-5, with 7 bases that match TRBD1. V was clipped by 0 bases and J by 4 bases; unmatched bases: 5. Germline V gene lookup returns CDR1 SEHNR and CDR2 FQNEAQ (reference sequence). The CDR3 runs 15 residues. The CDR3 nucleotides are TGTGCCAGCAGCTTAGCGACAGGGCTAGGAGAGACCCAGTACTTC. This translates into CASSLATGLGETQYF.

The chain couples TRBV19 to TRBJ1-1; D remains ambiguous. Trimming shortened V by 7 bases and J by 1 base, and 13 bases separated the two germline ends. In germline, CDR1 is LNHDA, CDR2 SQIVND (reference sequence). The CDR3 sequence is 14 residues long. The CDR3 DNA is TGTGCCAGTATTCCCTTGGGAGAGAACACTGAAGCTTTCTTT. It codes for CASIPLGENTEAFF.

The J gene is TRBJ2-5, the V gene TRBV19; D uncertain. The CDR3 has 15 residues. Germline-derived CDR1 and CDR2 are LNHDA and SQIVND (reference sequence). The V gene lost 5 bases and the J gene lost 5 bases, with 18 bases spanning the gap. Here the CDR3 reads CASSPTGATAETQYF. The CDR3 DNA reads TGTGCCAGTAGTCCCACTGGAGCCACAGCGGAGACCCAGTACTTC.

V gene TRBV14 combines with J gene TRBJ2-1; 7 nucleotides align to TRBD2. The length of the CDR3 is 16 residues. V lost 0 bases, J lost 4 bases, and 6 bases stayed unmatched. CDR1 SGHDN and CDR2 FVKESK come from the germline V gene. CDR3 region: CASSQDGRGIYNEQFF. The CDR3 bases are TGTGCCAGCAGCCAAGATGGGCGGGGGATATACAATGAGCAGTTCTTC.

The rearrangement links TRBV7-8 to TRBJ2-3; 9 bases map to TRBD2. Germline values: CDR1 SGHVS, CDR2 FQNEAQ. V was clipped by 2 bases and J by 5 bases; unmatched bases: 11. This CDR3 has 17 residues. CDR3 protein: CASSLRAGGPPEDTQYF. For the CDR3, the DNA is TGTGCCAGCAGCTTACGGGCGGGAGGGCCACCGGAAGATACGCAGTATTTT.

This chain uses TRBV7-8 with TRBJ1-2, with TRBD1 matching over 7 bases. The germline gives CDR1 SGHVS, CDR2 FQNEAQ. CDR3 length: 16 residues. With V trimmed by 0 bases and J by 1 base, 5 bases remained unmatched. The CDR3 is CASSLAAAGGNYGYTF. The CDR3 region has the DNA TGTGCCAGCAGCTTAGCTGCGGCAGGGGGTAACTATGGCTACACCTTC.